These T cell receptor beta chains were read from a single sample in a study of T cell responses to AZD1222 COVID-19 vaccine. Clones were read by immunoSEQ multiplex PCR, and TCRdb kept only the in-frame ones, dropping some. In the table there are 100,000 to 150,000 clones, 86% of which are singletons. Specimen: peripheral blood, collected on day 0 of AZD1222 vaccination. These receptors all come from an adult in good health. Both conserved end residues are part of each CDR3. Each record gives: D gene, J gene, clone size, V gene, CDR3 protein, CDR3 DNA. A D gene is named only where the DNA matches it firmly. The size of a clone is reported for some rows only, either as once, few or many, or as a class for expanded clones.

- TRBJ1-6 once TRBV19 CASSRFFGNSPLHF TGTGCCAGTAGTCGGTTCTTCGGTAACTCACCCCTCCACTTT
- TRBJ2-7 - TRBV28 CASTAASQRWEQYF TGTGCCAGCACCGCGGCCTCTCAACGGTGGGAGCAGTACTTC
- TRBJ2-2 - TRBV7-3 CASSENPRGGTGELFF TGTGCCAGCAGCGAAAACCCCAGGGGGGGAACCGGGGAGCTGTTTTTT
TRBD1 TRBJ1-2 - TRBV18 CASSPTGTVAGYTF TGTGCCAGCTCACCTACAGGGACAGTAGCTGGCTACACCTTC
TRBD2 TRBJ2-2 - TRBV19 CASSIGTGGLAGELFF TGTGCCAGTAGTATTGGTACGGGGGGGCTGGCCGGGGAGCTGTTTTTT
- TRBJ1-3 - TRBV19 CASSILRFSGNTIYF TGTGCCAGTAGTATTCTACGCTTTTCTGGAAACACCATATATTTT
TRBD2 TRBJ2-5 - TRBV7-7 CASSLGTSGQETQYF TGTGCCAGCAGCTTAGGGACTAGCGGCCAAGAGACCCAGTACTTC
- TRBJ2-2 - TRBV7-8 CASSLEVQGNTGELFF TGTGCCAGCAGCTTAGAGGTGCAGGGAAACACCGGGGAGCTGTTTTTT
TRBD2 TRBJ2-2 - TRBV5-1 CASSLGSSGSGQALFF TGCGCCAGCAGCTTGGGATCTAGCGGGAGCGGTCAGGCGCTGTTTTTT
- TRBJ2-7 - TRBV29-1 CSAASGWRGSYEQYF TGCAGCGCCGCCTCCGGATGGCGGGGTTCCTACGAGCAGTACTTC
TRBD2 TRBJ2-1 - TRBV6-4 CASSWTSGGYSSYNEQFF TGTGCCAGCAGTTGGACTAGCGGGGGCTATAGCTCCTACAATGAGCAGTTCTTC
TRBD1 TRBJ2-3 - TRBV7-3 CASTTGKTDTQYF TGTGCCAGCACGACAGGGAAAACAGATACGCAGTATTTT
- TRBJ2-6 - TRBV7-8 CASSLAAGYSGANVLTF TGTGCCAGCAGCTTAGCCGCAGGGTACTCTGGGGCCAACGTCCTGACTTTC
TRBD2 TRBJ2-5 few TRBV19 CASSTRAGGRGETQYF TGTGCCAGTAGTACCCGAGCGGGGGGGCGTGGGGAGACCCAGTACTTC
TRBD2 TRBJ2-7 - TRBV30 CACSNGEGTPSYEQYF TGTGCCTGTTCTAATGGGGAGGGGACCCCTTCCTACGAGCAGTACTTC
TRBD1 TRBJ2-5 - TRBV9 CASSAYDRGQETQYF TGTGCCAGCAGCGCTTACGACAGGGGCCAAGAGACCCAGTACTTC
TRBD1 TRBJ1-2 - TRBV7-2 CASSLGTGGVYGYTF TGTGCCAGCAGCTTAGGGACAGGGGGTGTTTATGGCTACACCTTC
- TRBJ1-2 - TRBV6-5 CASSWADASGYTF TGTGCCAGCAGTTGGGCGGACGCGTCTGGCTACACCTTC
- TRBJ2-5 - TRBV5-1 CASSLNDPRAQYF TGCGCCAGCAGCTTGAACGACCCCCGGGCCCAGTACTTC
- TRBJ1-4 - TRBV28 CASSSYMGWGKLFF TGTGCCAGCAGTTCATACATGGGTTGGGGAAAACTGTTTTTT
- TRBJ2-1 - TRBV19 CASSILLSSYNEQFF TGTGCCAGTAGTATCTTGCTCAGCTCCTACAATGAGCAGTTCTTC
TRBD1 TRBJ1-2 - TRBV18 CASSPGTGPTYGYTF TGTGCCAGCTCACCCGGGACAGGCCCAACCTATGGCTACACCTTC
- TRBJ2-2 - TRBV21-1 CASSATTGTANTGELFF TGTGCCAGCAGCGCCACTACCGGGACAGCGAACACCGGGGAGCTGTTTTTT
- TRBJ2-1 - TRBV2 CASSQGEQFF TGTGCCAGCAGCCAGGGTGAGCAGTTCTTC
- TRBJ2-6 - TRBV5-5 CASSLAPGAAGANVLTF TGTGCCAGCAGCTTGGCTCCGGGGGCCGCTGGGGCCAACGTCCTGACTTTC
- TRBJ1-5 - TRBV19 CASSIAGDQPQHF TGTGCCAGTAGTATCGCTGGGGATCAGCCCCAGCATTTT
TRBD1 TRBJ1-5 - TRBV19 CASSIGLRGQQPQHF TGTGCCAGTAGTATAGGACTCAGGGGGCAACAGCCCCAGCATTTT
- TRBJ2-1 - TRBV7-3 CASSVPRGEQFF TGTGCCAGCAGCGTACCGAGGGGTGAGCAGTTCTTC
TRBD1 TRBJ2-7 - TRBV6-1 CASSEQGAVYEQYF TGTGCCAGCAGTGAACAGGGGGCCGTCTACGAGCAGTACTTC